This TCR beta chain emerged from a study of shared clonotypes between healthy human individuals. The CDR3 runs 14 residues. The V end lost 6 bases, the J end lost 2 bases, and 12 bases lay between the germline ends. Germline CDR1 reads MDHEN; CDR2 reads SYDVKM. Produced via immunoSEQ multiplex PCR; TCRdb's table is partial and in-frame only. The sample contains millions of clones, roughly nine tenths of which appear only once. The genes are TRBV28 and TRBJ2-3; D is perhaps TRBD1 (5 bases). The receptor's source is a man aged 18 to 29 in good health. Sequencing was done on a sample of naive CD4+ T cells sorted from blood. Specified subset: CD45RA+ positively selected. CDR3 region: CASSPEGATDTQYF. The CDR3 nucleotides are TGTGCCAGCAGCCCCGAAGGGGCCACAGATACGCAGTATTTT.